This T cell receptor beta chain was sequenced during a study of human T cells and chemical hapten exposure. TCRdb re-derived calls from the RACE reads in MiXCR, one entry per CDR3 protein. The table records nearly 95,000 distinct CDR3 sequences, about 11% of them present only once. Time point given: patch test 2, 6 weeks after DPC sensitization. The treatment was: therapeutic diphenylcyclopropenone sensitization with weekly scalp DPC. Unfractionated whole blood yielded total RNA. The CDR3 runs 13 residues. Losses at the gene ends were 3 bases for V and 8 bases for J; bases not matched to a gene: 1. The germline V gene encodes CDR1 LNHDA and CDR2 SQIVND (reference sequence). In its sample, this clonotype was seen a few times.

The rearrangement uses TRBV19 and TRBJ1-4; 9 bases line up with TRBD1. Sequencing used whole blood, obtained in connection with sensitization to the hapten diphenylcyclopropenone (DPC). The clonotype originates from a man between 35 and 55 years old with alopecia areata. Some clones in this sample may be carry-over from other donors' samples. This CDR3 is CASSITGGEKLFF. For the CDR3, the DNA is TGTGCCAGTAGTATCACAGGGGGCGAAAAACTGTTTTTT.